This T cell receptor beta chain derives from a study of T cells in Graves' hyperthyroidism and ophthalmopathy. Germline V gene data show CDR1 as DFQATT and CDR2 as SNEGSKA (reference sequence). The CDR3 totals 15 residues. V dropped 0 bases and J dropped 4 bases, with 16 bases sitting between them. TCR beta CDR3 sequences were amplified from RNA transcripts. Using the HTBI primer set, a first-round RT-PCR was run on the TCR CDR3. TCRdb processed the multiplex PCR reads anew with MiXCR; each CDR3 protein has one entry. Of 300,000 to 450,000 distinct CDR3 sequences detected, roughly 13% appear once; the ten largest clones hold roughly 8.3%. Study-wide findings and caveats: In blood, most of the thyroid clonotypes expanded above 0.001 were also present.

This clonotype was counted at least ten times. Its specificity is unknown. The sequencing sample was made of blood. The chain uses TRBV20-1 and TRBJ2-7; perhaps TRBD2 as D (8 bases). This receptor was identified in a woman younger than 30 with Graves' hyperthyroidism. The DNA of the CDR3 is TGCAGTGCTAGAGATAGCGGGACAGCCACTTACGAGCAGTACTTC. Translation: CSARDSGTATYEQYF.